Here is one T cell receptor beta chain with its context. Its specificity is unknown. This sample is drawn from a study of shared clonotypes between healthy human individuals. The table came from immunoSEQ multiplex PCR; TCRdb's copy has only in-frame clones and leaves some out. The repertoire holds about 2 million clones, with just under 95% as singletons. The CDR3 has 16 amino acids. CDR1 is SNHLY and CDR2 is FYNNEI in the germline V gene. V shed 1 base and J 2 bases; nucleotides not matched to a gene: 5. Naive CD8 cells lacked CD45RO, underwent positive selection for CCR7 and left out terminally differentiated effector memory CD45RA+ cells. Whole-study findings and limits: At large depth, rarefaction still showed sorted-subset sequencing to be incomplete.

This TCR derives from a man aged 18 to 29 in good health. V gene TRBV2 combines with J gene TRBJ2-7, with 10 bases fitting TRBD2. The sequencing input was naive CD8+ T cells sorted from blood. The CDR3 region has the DNA TGTGCCAGCAGTGAAGGGTCTAGCGGGGGACCCTACGAGCAGTACTTC. The encoded protein is CASSEGSSGGPYEQYF.